The 25 T cell receptor beta chains reported below all come from one sample, sequenced in a study of blood T cells in healthy people across ages. Primed by a sample-barcoded 5' primer and a J-beta primer mix, a second PCR proceeded for about 6 to 11 cycles. TCRdb ran MiXCR on the 5' RACE reads and lists one entry per CDR3 protein. The repertoire consists of around 900,000 distinct CDR3 sequences, with around 28% occurring once and the leading ten covering 17%. The sequencing sample was made of blood. Source of these receptors: a woman of 80 years or more in good health.

This clonotype has just a few counts. The chain employs TRBV4-3 and TRBJ1-2; 7 nucleotides match TRBD1. Trimming took 0 bases from V and 4 from J; bases not matched to a gene: 5. The CDR3 consists of 15 residues. Germline V gene lookup returns CDR1 LGHNA and CDR2 YSLEER. The CDR3 sequence is CASSQDKGQPYGYTF. CDR3 DNA: TGCGCCAGCAGCCAAGATAAGGGACAGCCCTATGGCTACACCTTC.

On this clonotype: A much bigger clone sits one base away, suggesting this may be a read error. This chain uses TRBV11-2 with TRBJ2-3, with 7 bases fitting TRBD1. The junction had 9 bases not matched to a gene; V was cut back by 5 bases and J by 4 bases. Germline V CDR1 and CDR2: SGHAT, FQNNGV. The CDR3 is 15 residues long. The chain's CDR3 is CASSQETGRSDTQYF. The CDR3 DNA reads as TGTGCCAGCAGCCAAGAGACAGGGCGATCAGATACGCAGTATTTT. Together with reference TRBV11-2 and TRBJ2-3, the CDR3 gives the full variable domain: EAGVAQSPRYKIIEKRQSVAFWCNPISGHATLYWYQQILGQGPKLLIQFQNNGVVDDSQLPKDRFSAERLKGVDSTLKIQPAKLEDSAVYLCASSQETGRSDTQYFGPGTRLTVL.

The J gene is TRBJ2-1, the V gene TRBV30, with 13 bases lining up with TRBD2. With 1 base clipped from V and 8 bases from J, the junction kept 8 bases outside the gene matches. This CDR3 has 16 amino acids. Germline V gene data show CDR1 as GTSNPN and CDR2 as SVGIG (reference sequence). The CDR3 here is CAWSGRALAGGYEQFF. DNA of the CDR3: TGTGCCTGGAGTGGCAGGGCACTAGCGGGGGGGTATGAGCAGTTCTTC.

This clonotype was observed many times. The CDR3 DNA reads as TGTGCCAGCGAGGGGAGCTTCTACAATGAGCAGTTCTTC. It translates to CASEGSFYNEQFF. The V and J genes are TRBV12-3 or TRBV12-4 and TRBJ2-1; D might be TRBD1 or TRBD2, each matching 5 bases. The CDR3 contains 13 residues. V was trimmed by 8 bases and J by 3 bases, leaving 11 bases between them.

This clonotype was counted many times. Germline and junction disagree at one end, which may indicate a read error. The chain combines TRBV5-1 with TRBJ2-4; no reliable D call. Germline lookup yields CDR1 SGHRS and CDR2 YFSETQ. The CDR3 is made up of 11 amino acids. The CDR3 sequence: CASRLEGIQYF. As DNA, the CDR3 is TGCGCCAGCAGGTTGGAAGGCATTCAGTACTTC.

This clonotype was recorded at least ten times. The CDR3 reads CASGTRGGYGYTF. Written as DNA, the CDR3 is TGTGCCAGCGGCACCCGCGGGGGCTATGGCTACACCTTC. The V call is TRBV12-3 or TRBV12-4, the J call TRBJ1-2, with D possibly TRBD1 on 5 matching bases. Trimming stripped 8 bases from V and 4 bases from J, with 14 bases between. The CDR3 contains 13 residues.

The gene calls are TRBV7-2 and TRBJ2-3; the D is unclear. The V gene lost 0 bases and the J gene lost 0 bases, with 13 bases spanning the gap. Per germline, CDR1 SGHTA and CDR2 FQGNSA. The CDR3 is made up of 17 amino acids. CDR3 amino acids: CASSLAGSKPSTDTQYF. In DNA form, the CDR3 reads TGTGCCAGCAGCTTAGCCGGATCAAAGCCTAGCACAGATACGCAGTATTTT.

Of note for this clonotype: This could be a read error, since a much larger clone is one nucleotide away. The chain carries TRBV18 and TRBJ2-7; perhaps TRBD1 as D (5 bases). The CDR3 has 13 amino acids. Trimming left V 4 bases short and J 3 bases short, with 10 bases between. Germline-derived CDR1 and CDR2 are KGHSH and LQKENI. The CDR3 is CASSLDSCYEQYF. Written as DNA, the CDR3 is TGTGCCAGCTCACTTGACAGTTGCTACGAGCAGTACTTC.

DNA for the CDR3: TGTGCCAGTAGTACCAAGACTAGCGGGACTCCCTACGAGCAGTACTTC. Translating gives CASSTKTSGTPYEQYF. The V gene is TRBV19, the J gene TRBJ2-7; 11 nucleotides agree with TRBD2. Germline lookup yields CDR1 LNHDA and CDR2 SQIVND (reference sequence). The trim removed 4 bases at V and 2 bases at J, leaving 7 bases unmatched. This CDR3 is built from 16 residues. Supplemented by reference TRBV19 and TRBJ2-7, the full variable domain reads DGGITQSPKYLFRKEGQNVTLSCEQNLNHDAMYWYRQDPGQGLRLIYYSQIVNDFQKGDIAEGYSVSREKKESFPLTVTSAQKNPTAFYLCASSTKTSGTPYEQYFGPGTRLTVT.

The chain employs TRBV7-2 and TRBJ2-5; 8 bases agree with TRBD2. With V trimmed by 6 bases and J by 1 base, 4 bases remained unmatched. The CDR3 runs to 14 residues. CDR1 and CDR2 (germline): SGHTA, FQGNSA. In DNA, the CDR3 is TGTGCCAGCAGAGCTACTAGCGGCCAAGAGACCCAGTACTTC. Protein sequence: CASRATSGQETQYF.

This clonotype occurred many times. V usage is TRBV20-1 and J usage is TRBJ2-3; unclear D gene. Germline V gene sequence: CDR1 DFQATT, CDR2 SNEGSKA (reference sequence). V dropped 4 bases and J dropped 6 bases, with 8 bases sitting between them. The CDR3 is made up of 11 amino acids. CDR3 residues: CSAKRSDTQYF. The CDR3 DNA sequence: TGCAGTGCTAAGAGGTCTGATACGCAGTATTTT.

V gene TRBV7-2 combines with J gene TRBJ2-5; 7 bases are shared with TRBD1. The CDR3 runs to 14 residues. Germline CDR1 is SGHTA and CDR2 is FQGNSA. The V gene end was trimmed by 5 bases and the J gene end by 11 bases; junction bases not matched to a gene: 14. CDR3 region: CASSLGQRGGEQYF. CDR3 DNA sequence: TGTGCCAGCAGCCTGGGACAGCGAGGGGGTGAGCAGTACTTC.

This clonotype was detected only a few times. The rearrangement joins TRBV21-1 to TRBJ1-5; TRBD1 is the table's D call, not checked against the DNA. TRBV21-1 is a recognized pseudogene. The CDR3 totals 15 residues. The CDR3 loop reads CASSSREDSNQPQHF. The CDR3 nucleotides are TGTGCCAGCAGCTCCCGGGAGGATAGCAATCAGCCCCAGCATTTT.

Note on this clonotype: Just one base apart from a much larger clone, this may be a read error. V gene TRBV20-1 combines with J gene TRBJ2-5, with D uncertain. The DNA end is a closer match to TRBJ2-7, so the J assignment may be wrong. The germline V gene has CDR1 DFQATT and CDR2 SNEGSKA (reference sequence). This CDR3 spans 15 amino acids. As DNA, the CDR3 is TGCAGTGCTGTTTTGGTGGTCCGGAGCTATTTCGAGCAGTACTTC. Its protein is CSAVLVVRSYFEQYF.

A word on this clonotype: A much larger clone is a single base away; this may be a read error. The CDR3 loop is CASSFQVYGEQFF. The CDR3 DNA reads as TGTGCCAGCAGCTTTCAGGTCTATGGTGAGCAGTTCTTC. The chain links TRBV5-6 to TRBJ2-1, with unresolved D. Germline V gene data show CDR1 as SGHDT and CDR2 as YYEEEE. The CDR3 sequence is 13 residues long. V lost 2 bases and J 9 bases, leaving 12 bases between the germline ends.

On this clonotype: A read error may be the cause here, since a much bigger clone is one base away. This rearrangement joins TRBV5-1 to TRBJ2-3, with a tentative D call TRBD2 (6 bases). The CDR3 loop spans 16 amino acids. Trimming stripped 4 bases from V and 2 bases from J, with 17 bases between. Germline lookup yields CDR1 SGHRS and CDR2 YFSETQ. The DNA for the CDR3 is TGCGCCAGCAGCCTCATTGGAGGGATAGTCACAGATACGCAGTATTTT. Translation: CASSLIGGIVTDTQYF.

In its sample, this clonotype was seen many times. This chain uses TRBV5-1 with TRBJ2-7, with no clear D. Per germline, CDR1 SGHRS and CDR2 YFSETQ. The ends were cut back, 0 bases at V and 2 bases at J, with 9 bases in the middle. CDR3 length equals 14 residues. In DNA, the CDR3 is TGCGCCAGCAGCTTGGCCATAACGGCCTACGAGCAGTACTTC. It codes for CASSLAITAYEQYF.

The chain is built from TRBV20-1 and TRBJ1-5, with 8 bases identical to TRBD1. V lost 6 bases, J lost 3 bases, and 7 bases stayed unmatched. Germline loops: CDR1 DFQATT, CDR2 SNEGSKA (reference sequence). This CDR3 contains 14 residues. The CDR3 reads CSASGQEINQPQHF. The DNA of the CDR3 is TGCAGTGCGTCGGGACAGGAAATCAATCAGCCCCAGCATTTT.

The table lists this clonotype with many counts. The rearrangement links TRBV12-3 or TRBV12-4 to TRBJ2-7, with D perhaps assigned TRBD1 or TRBD2 (7 bases each). Trimming removed 6 bases at V and 2 bases at J, with 14 bases between. The CDR3 consists of 14 residues. As DNA, the CDR3 is TGTGCCAGCAGATCAGCAGGGGGGGCCTACGAGCAGTACTTC. It codes for CASRSAGGAYEQYF.

With regard to this clonotype: This sequence may be a read error, since a much larger clone differs from it by one base. The chain is built from TRBV6-2 or TRBV6-3 and TRBJ2-3; 7 positions match TRBD2. Germline assignment: CDR1 MNHEY and CDR2 SVGEGT. The ends lost 2 bases at V and 1 base at J; junction bases unmatched: 3. This CDR3 is built from 15 residues. In DNA, the CDR3 is TGTGCCAGCAGTTACCGCGCGGGAGGCACAGATACGCAGTATTTT. This gives the protein CASSYRAGGTDTQYF.

For this clonotype: A clone one base away is much larger, so this may be a read error. The V gene is TRBV5-1, the J gene TRBJ2-3; tentative D call: TRBD2 (7 bases). Germline-derived CDR1 and CDR2 are SGHRS and YFSETQ. This CDR3 comprises 14 residues. The CDR3 nucleotides read TGCGCCGGCAGTAAGGGGGGGAGCACAGATACGCAGTATTTT. It encodes CAGSKGGSTDTQYF.

This clonotype was found many times. The J gene is TRBJ2-1, the V gene TRBV6-2 or TRBV6-3, with TRBD2 matching 10 bases. CDR3 length equals 16 residues. Per germline, CDR1 MNHEY and CDR2 SVGEGT. V shed 5 bases and J 0 bases; nucleotides not matched to a gene: 4. CDR3 residues: CASSQSSGGSYNEQFF. Written as DNA, the CDR3 is TGTGCCAGCAGTCAGTCTAGCGGGGGCTCCTACAATGAGCAGTTCTTC.

A few counts support this clonotype. The chain links TRBV28 to TRBJ1-2; the D gene is possibly TRBD1 (5 bases). The CDR3 runs to 16 residues. V was trimmed by 3 bases and J by 6 bases, leaving 20 bases between them. Germline CDR1 reads MDHEN; CDR2 reads SYDVKM. Here the CDR3 reads CASSFVPGQARDGYTF. The CDR3 DNA reads as TGTGCCAGCAGTTTTGTCCCAGGGCAAGCTAGGGATGGCTACACCTTC.

This rearrangement joins TRBV5-1 to TRBJ2-1; tentatively, D is TRBD1 or TRBD2 (5 bases each). The CDR3 length is 15 residues. CDR1 is SGHRS, CDR2 YFSETQ, per germline. V was trimmed by 2 bases and J by 7 bases, leaving 16 bases between them. CDR3 DNA sequence: TGCGCCAGCAGCTTCCCGGGGCCCCCTCGTAATGAGCAGTTCTTC. It specifies CASSFPGPPRNEQFF.

This sequence joins TRBV2 and TRBJ1-2, with TRBD1 matching 7 bases. Trimming cost V 4 bases and J 3 bases; bases outside gene matches: 5. The germline V gene has CDR1 SNHLY and CDR2 FYNNEI. The CDR3 is 14 residues long. The CDR3 region has the DNA TGTGCCAGCAGTGGGACAGGACTTCACTATGGCTACACCTTC. Amino acid sequence: CASSGTGLHYGYTF.